What follows is one TCR beta chain and its context. Its antigen has not been determined. A much larger clone lies one base from this, so it may be a read error. This record comes from a study of blood T cells in healthy people across ages (dated by TCRdb to the mid-2010s). Concerning the study at large: Template switching captured roughly one uniquely barcoded TCR beta cDNA molecule per two T cells in model experiments. Age-related changes in TCR beta repertoire diversity were measured in the study by deep sequencing normalized with unique cDNA molecular identifiers. The donors were split into four age groups: young (average roughly 15 years), middle-aged (39), aged (approximately 59) and long-lived (about 74). To avoid experimental bias, donors of different ages were distributed randomly across sequencing lanes. For two donors (one aged 18 to 30 and one aged 80 or older), the study analyzed two additional independent replicas of 1 million unique cDNA reads from the same blood draw. Summary of the overall study and its limitations: Compared with the aged group, the long-lived group had more naive CD4+ T cells, fewer expanded clones and increased TCR diversity, suggesting age selection. Because profiling used bulk unsorted PBMCs, naive and antigen-experienced compartments could not be compared conclusively. Observed TCR beta diversity per million T cells fell roughly linearly with age, and a significant reduction was already apparent by age about 38. Observed TCR beta diversity correlated strongly with the percentage of naive T cells measured by flow cytometry. Because donor CMV infection status was unknown, age-related changes in expanded clonotypes were potentially confounded. Total diversity estimates from one million sequenced T cells were considered lower bounds and underestimates.

From its cysteine to its phenylalanine, the CDR3 spans 12 amino acids. CDR3 DNA is the only sequence kept; it has 36 bases, read in frame from the first base. Trimming removed 3 bases from V and 6 bases from J, leaving 11 bases between the germline ends. The germline V gene (reference sequence) provides CDR1 DFQATT and CDR2 SNEGSKA. The roughly 39 donors, aged roughly 6 to 95 years, were systemically healthy Caucasian individuals from Russia. Around 10 milliliters of peripheral blood were drawn from each donor into EDTA-treated Vacutainer tubes. Ficoll-Paque density-gradient centrifugation was used to isolate PBMCs, with at least 6 million per sample. Total RNA was extracted from PBMCs with Trizol reagent, with at least 5.5 micrograms obtained per sample. For every donor, flow cytometry on a PBMC aliquot measured the percentage of naive CD45RAhigh/CD27high T cells. The library relied on 5' RACE. The run used an Illumina HiSeq 2500. A second PCR of 7 to 11 cycles was performed with a sample-barcoded 5' primer and a J-beta primer mix. A template-switch 5' adaptor carrying 12 random nucleotides introduced a unique molecular identifier onto each TCR beta cDNA molecule. Each sample yielded at least 2.5 million CDR3-containing paired-end reads. All of the RNA was converted into first-strand cDNA using the Mint cDNA synthesis kit, with a TRBC-specific oligonucleotide serving as the primer. After uracil-DNA glycosylase treatment, a first 18-cycle PCR used universal primers M1SS and BC2_uni_R on all cDNA. The authors' analysis ran thus. For normalization, 1 million high-quality reads, each with a distinct molecular identifier, were randomly selected from each sample. Instead of being binned into consensus sequences, reads that shared molecular identifiers were thrown out. CDR3 identification, clonotype clustering and error correction used MiTCR with a Q25 quality threshold and the strictest error-elimination algorithm. A nonparametric unseen species model with Euler transformation was used to estimate a lower bound on total TCR beta diversity. TCRdb applied fastp at Q25 and MiXCR to the public reads, then kept only in-frame beta chains. Rows are unified per CDR3 protein, each entry keeping the most common DNA and genes. The V and J calls and clone size are TCRdb's, not the authors'. Within this sample are roughly 650,000 distinct CDR3 sequences, with about 32% of them counted one time only. Less than 20% of the sample is taken by the ten largest.

The rearranged chain carries TRBV20-1 and TRBJ1-2; the D region possibly corresponds to TRBD1 (6 bases align). Specimen: blood. This sequence was found in a woman of 80 years or more in good health. Donor details come from another sample of the same person, matched by shared clones. The sequenced DNA: TGCAGTGCTAGCCTCACAGGGCATGGCTACACCTTC. It specifies CSASLTGHGYTF.